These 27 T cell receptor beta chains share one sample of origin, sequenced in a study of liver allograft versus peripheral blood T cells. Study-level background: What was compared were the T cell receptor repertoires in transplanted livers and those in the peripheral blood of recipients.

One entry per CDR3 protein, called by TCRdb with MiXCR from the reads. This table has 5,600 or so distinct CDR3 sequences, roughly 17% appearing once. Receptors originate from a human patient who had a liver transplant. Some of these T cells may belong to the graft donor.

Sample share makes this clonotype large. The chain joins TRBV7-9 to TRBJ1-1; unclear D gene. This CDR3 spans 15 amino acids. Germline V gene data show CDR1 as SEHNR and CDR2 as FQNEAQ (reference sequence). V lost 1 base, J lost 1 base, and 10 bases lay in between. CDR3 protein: CASSLGRHWNTEAFF. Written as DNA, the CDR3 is TGTGCCAGCAGCTTAGGGAGACACTGGAACACTGAAGCTTTCTTT.

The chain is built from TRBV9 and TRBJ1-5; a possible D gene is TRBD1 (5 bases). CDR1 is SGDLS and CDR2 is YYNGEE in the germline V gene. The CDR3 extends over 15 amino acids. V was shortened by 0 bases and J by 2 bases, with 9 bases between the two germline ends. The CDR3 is CASSVGQGGNQPQHF. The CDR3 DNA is TGTGCCAGCAGCGTAGGCCAGGGTGGCAATCAGCCCCAGCATTTT.

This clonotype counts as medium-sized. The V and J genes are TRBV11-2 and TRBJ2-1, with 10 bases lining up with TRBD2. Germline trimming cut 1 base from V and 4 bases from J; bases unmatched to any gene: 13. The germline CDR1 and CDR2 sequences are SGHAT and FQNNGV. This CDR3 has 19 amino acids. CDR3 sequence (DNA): TGTGCCAGCAGCTTAGCCCGAGGTAGCGGGGGGCCCCCGTACAATGAGCAGTTCTTC. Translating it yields CASSLARGSGGPPYNEQFF.

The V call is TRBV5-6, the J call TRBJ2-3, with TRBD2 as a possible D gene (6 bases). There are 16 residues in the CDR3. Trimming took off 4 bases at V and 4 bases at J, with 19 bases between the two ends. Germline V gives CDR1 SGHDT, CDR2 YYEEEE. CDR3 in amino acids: CASSGPGAPVPDTQYF. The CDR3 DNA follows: TGTGCCAGCAGCGGTCCGGGAGCACCGGTGCCAGATACGCAGTATTTT.

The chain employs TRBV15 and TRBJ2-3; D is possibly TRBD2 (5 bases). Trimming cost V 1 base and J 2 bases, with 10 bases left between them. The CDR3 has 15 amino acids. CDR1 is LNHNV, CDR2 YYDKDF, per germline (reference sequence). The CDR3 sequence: CATSRGLAYTDTQYF. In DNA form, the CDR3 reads TGTGCCACCAGCAGAGGCCTAGCCTACACAGATACGCAGTATTTT.

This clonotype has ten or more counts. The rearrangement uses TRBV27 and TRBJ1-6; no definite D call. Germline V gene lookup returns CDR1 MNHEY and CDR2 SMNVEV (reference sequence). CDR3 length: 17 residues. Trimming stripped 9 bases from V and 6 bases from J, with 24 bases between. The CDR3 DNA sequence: TGTGCCAGTTGCCTGACTGCCCGTCCTGGAGGTAATTCACCCCTCCACTTT. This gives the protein CASCLTARPGGNSPLHF.

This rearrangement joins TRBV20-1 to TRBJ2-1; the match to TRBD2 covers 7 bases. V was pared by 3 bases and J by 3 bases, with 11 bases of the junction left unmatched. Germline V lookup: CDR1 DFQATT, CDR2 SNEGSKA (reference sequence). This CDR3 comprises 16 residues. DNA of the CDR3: TGCAGTGCTAGTGGGGGTGGGGGGGTCCTCTACAATGAGCAGTTCTTC. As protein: CSASGGGGVLYNEQFF.

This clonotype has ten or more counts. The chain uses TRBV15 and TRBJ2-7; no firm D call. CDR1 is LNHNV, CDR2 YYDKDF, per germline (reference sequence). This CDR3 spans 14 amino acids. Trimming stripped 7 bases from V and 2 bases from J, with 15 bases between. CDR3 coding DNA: TGTGCCACCAATCTTACGTCACCCACCTACGAGCAGTACTTC. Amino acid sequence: CATNLTSPTYEQYF.

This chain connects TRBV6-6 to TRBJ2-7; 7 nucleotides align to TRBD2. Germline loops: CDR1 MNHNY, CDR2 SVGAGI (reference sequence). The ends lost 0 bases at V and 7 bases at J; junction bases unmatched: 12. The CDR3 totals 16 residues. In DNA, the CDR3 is TGTGCCAGCAGTTACTCGAAAGACTCGGGGGGTCGGGAGCAGTACTTC. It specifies CASSYSKDSGGREQYF.

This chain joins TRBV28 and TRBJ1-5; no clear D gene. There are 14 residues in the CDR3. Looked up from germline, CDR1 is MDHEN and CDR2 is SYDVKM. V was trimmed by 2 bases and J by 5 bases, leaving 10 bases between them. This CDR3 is CASSLNGGYQPQHF. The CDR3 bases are TGTGCCAGCAGTTTAAATGGTGGCTATCAGCCCCAGCATTTT.

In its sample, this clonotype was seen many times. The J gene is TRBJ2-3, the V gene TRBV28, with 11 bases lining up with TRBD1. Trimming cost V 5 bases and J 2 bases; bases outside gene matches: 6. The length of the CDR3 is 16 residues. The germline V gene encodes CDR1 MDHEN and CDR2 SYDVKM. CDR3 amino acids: CASSNRDRGITDTQYF. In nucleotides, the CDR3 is TGTGCCAGCAGTAACCGGGACAGGGGGATCACAGATACGCAGTATTTT.

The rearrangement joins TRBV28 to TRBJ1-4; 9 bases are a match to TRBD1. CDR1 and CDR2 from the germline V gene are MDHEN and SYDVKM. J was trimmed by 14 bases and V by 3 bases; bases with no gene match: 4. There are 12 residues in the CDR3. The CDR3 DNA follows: TGTGCCAGCAGTTTGGGCGACAGGGGGCTGTTTTTT. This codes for CASSLGDRGLFF.

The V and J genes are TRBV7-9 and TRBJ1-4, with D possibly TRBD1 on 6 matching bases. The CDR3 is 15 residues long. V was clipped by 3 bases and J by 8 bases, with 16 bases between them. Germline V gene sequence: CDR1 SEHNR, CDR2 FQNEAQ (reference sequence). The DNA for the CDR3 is TGTGCCAGCAGCTTCCGGGACACACGGGGGGAAAAACTGTTTTTT. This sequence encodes CASSFRDTRGEKLFF.

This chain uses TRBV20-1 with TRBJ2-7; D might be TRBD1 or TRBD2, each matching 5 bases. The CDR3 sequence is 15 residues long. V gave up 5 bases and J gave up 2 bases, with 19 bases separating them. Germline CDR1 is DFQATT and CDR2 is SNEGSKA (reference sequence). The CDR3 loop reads CSAQTTGTDPYEQYF. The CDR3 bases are TGCAGTGCTCAAACTACCGGGACGGACCCCTACGAGCAGTACTTC.

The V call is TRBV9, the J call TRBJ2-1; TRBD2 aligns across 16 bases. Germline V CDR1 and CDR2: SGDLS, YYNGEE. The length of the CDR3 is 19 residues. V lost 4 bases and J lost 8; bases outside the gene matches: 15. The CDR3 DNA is TGTGCCAGCAGCAACACCCCGGGACTAGCGGGGGGGCCGTTGCATGAGCAGTTCTTC. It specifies CASSNTPGLAGGPLHEQFF.

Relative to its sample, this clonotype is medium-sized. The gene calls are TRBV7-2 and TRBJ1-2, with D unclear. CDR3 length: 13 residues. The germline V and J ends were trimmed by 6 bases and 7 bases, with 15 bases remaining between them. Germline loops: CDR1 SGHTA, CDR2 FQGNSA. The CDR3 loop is CASSPPGSGGYTF. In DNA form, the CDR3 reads TGTGCCAGCAGTCCCCCGGGGTCGGGTGGCTACACCTTC.

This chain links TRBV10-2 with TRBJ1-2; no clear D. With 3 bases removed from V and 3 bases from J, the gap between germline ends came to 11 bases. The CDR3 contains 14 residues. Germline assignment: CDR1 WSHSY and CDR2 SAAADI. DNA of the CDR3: TGCGCCAGCAGTGAAGTAGACATAGACTATGGCTACACCTTC. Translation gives CASSEVDIDYGYTF.

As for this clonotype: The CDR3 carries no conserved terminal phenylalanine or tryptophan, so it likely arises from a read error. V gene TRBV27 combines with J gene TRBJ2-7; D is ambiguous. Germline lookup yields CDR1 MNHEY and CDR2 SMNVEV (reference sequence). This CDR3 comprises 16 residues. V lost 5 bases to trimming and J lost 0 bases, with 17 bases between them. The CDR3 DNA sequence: TGTGCCAGCAGTCGCCGGGCTCTAGAGCTCTCCTACGAGCAGTACTAC. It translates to CASSRRALELSYEQYY.

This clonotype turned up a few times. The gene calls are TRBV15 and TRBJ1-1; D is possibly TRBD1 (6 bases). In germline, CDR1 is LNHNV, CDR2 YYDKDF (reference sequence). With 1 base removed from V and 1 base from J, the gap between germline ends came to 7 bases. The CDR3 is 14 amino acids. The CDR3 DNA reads TGTGCCACCAGCAGAGCAGGGGAGAACACTGAAGCTTTCTTT. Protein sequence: CATSRAGENTEAFF.

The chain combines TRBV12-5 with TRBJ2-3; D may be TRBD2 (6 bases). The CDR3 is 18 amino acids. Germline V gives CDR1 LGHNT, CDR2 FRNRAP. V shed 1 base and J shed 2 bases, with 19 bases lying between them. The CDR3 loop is CASGLAYSSGGTTDTQYF. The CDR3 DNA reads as TGTGCTAGTGGTTTGGCCTACTCATCGGGCGGGACCACAGATACGCAGTATTTT. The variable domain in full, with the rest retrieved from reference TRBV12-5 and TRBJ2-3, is DARVTQTPRHKVTEMGQEVTMRCQPILGHNTVFWYRQTMMQGLELLAYFRNRAPLDDSGMPKDRFSAEMPDATLATLKIQPSEPRDSAVYFCASGLAYSSGGTTDTQYFGPGTRLTVL.

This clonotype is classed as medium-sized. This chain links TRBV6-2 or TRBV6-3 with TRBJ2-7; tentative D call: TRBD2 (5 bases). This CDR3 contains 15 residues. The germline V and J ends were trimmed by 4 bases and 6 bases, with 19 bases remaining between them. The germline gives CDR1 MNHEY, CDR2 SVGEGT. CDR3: CASSSHGVEGTEQYF. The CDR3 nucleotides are TGTGCCAGCAGTTCCCATGGGGTAGAGGGAACCGAGCAGTACTTC.

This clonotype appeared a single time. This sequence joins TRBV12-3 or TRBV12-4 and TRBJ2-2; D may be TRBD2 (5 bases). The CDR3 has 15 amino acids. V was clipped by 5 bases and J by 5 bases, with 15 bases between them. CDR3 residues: CASSAFWTSTGELFF. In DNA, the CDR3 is TGTGCCAGCAGTGCCTTCTGGACTTCGACCGGGGAGCTGTTTTTT.

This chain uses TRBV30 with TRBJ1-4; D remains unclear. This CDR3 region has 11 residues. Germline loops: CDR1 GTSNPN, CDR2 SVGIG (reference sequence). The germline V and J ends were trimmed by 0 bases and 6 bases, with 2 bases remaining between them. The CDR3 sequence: CAWSVDEKLFF. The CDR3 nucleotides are TGTGCCTGGAGTGTGGATGAAAAACTGTTTTTT.

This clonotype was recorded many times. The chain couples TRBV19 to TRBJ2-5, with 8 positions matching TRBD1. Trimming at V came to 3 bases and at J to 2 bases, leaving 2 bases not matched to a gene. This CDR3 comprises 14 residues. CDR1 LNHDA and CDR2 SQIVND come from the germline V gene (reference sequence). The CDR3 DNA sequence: TGTGCCAGTAGTATCCGGGACAGGCAAGAGACCCAGTACTTC. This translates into CASSIRDRQETQYF.

The CDR3 DNA is TGTGCCAGCAGCTTAACTCCCCTTAACACTGAAGCTTTCTTT. It codes for CASSLTPLNTEAFF. The V gene is TRBV7-3, the J gene TRBJ1-1; D is undetermined. This CDR3 contains 14 residues. Trimming removed 0 bases from V and 2 bases from J, with 7 bases in between. The V gene's germline CDR1 is SGHTA and CDR2 FQGTGA.

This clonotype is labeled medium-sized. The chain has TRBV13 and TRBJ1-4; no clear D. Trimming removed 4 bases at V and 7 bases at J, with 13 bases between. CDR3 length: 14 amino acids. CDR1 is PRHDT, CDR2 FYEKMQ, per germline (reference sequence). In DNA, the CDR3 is TGTGCCAGCAGCTCACCGACGACGGGTGAAAAACTGTTTTTT. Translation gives CASSSPTTGEKLFF.

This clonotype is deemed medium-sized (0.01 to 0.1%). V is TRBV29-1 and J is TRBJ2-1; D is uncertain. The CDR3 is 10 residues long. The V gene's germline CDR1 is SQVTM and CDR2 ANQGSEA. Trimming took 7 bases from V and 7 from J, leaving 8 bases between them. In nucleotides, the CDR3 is TGCAGCGGGATGGGGAATGAGCAGTTCTTC. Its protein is CSGMGNEQFF.